What follows are 28 T cell receptor beta chains derived from one specimen sequenced in a study of PD-1 blockade in mismatch repair-deficient tumors. Using immunoSEQ multiplex PCR, the repertoire was profiled, and TCRdb retains in-frame clones only, with some absent. The sample lists some 130,000 clones; roughly 90% were seen once. The sample consisted of peripheral blood, taken just under 74 weeks after starting pembrolizumab. Receptor source: an adult with mismatch repair-deficient cancer.

The chain recombines TRBV11-3 with TRBJ2-5; perhaps TRBD2 as D (6 bases). Germline-derived CDR1 and CDR2 are SGHNT and YENEEA. The CDR3 length is 16 residues. Between the trimmed V and J ends, which lost 11 bases and 5 bases, there was a span of 27 bases. DNA of the CDR3: TGTGCCTTTAAGAAATCCCGGGACTCTCGGTGGGAGACCCAGTACTTC. It is translated as CAFKKSRDSRWETQYF.

The rearrangement uses TRBV27 and TRBJ2-1; 9 nucleotides align to TRBD1. V was pared by 7 bases and J by 5 bases, with 6 bases of the junction left unmatched. CDR1 MNHEY and CDR2 SMNVEV come from the germline V gene (reference sequence). There are 14 residues in the CDR3. DNA of the CDR3: TGTGCCAGCACCACAAGACAGGGGGACAATGAGCAGTTCTTC. It encodes CASTTRQGDNEQFF.

The gene calls are TRBV19 and TRBJ1-2, with a possible D match to TRBD1 (5 bases). The V and J ends lost 6 bases and 3 bases respectively, with 14 bases between them. From germline, CDR1 is LNHDA and CDR2 SQIVND (reference sequence). This CDR3 has 14 residues. The CDR3 DNA reads as TGTGCCAGTAGCGACAGCTCACCGTACTATGGCTACACCTTC. It translates to CASSDSSPYYGYTF.

CDR3 amino acids: CASSIGGLAGVQNNEQFF. The CDR3 DNA is TGTGCCAGTAGTATAGGTGGGCTAGCGGGAGTACAAAACAATGAGCAGTTCTTC. V gene TRBV19 combines with J gene TRBJ2-1; 10 nucleotides align to TRBD2. The V and J ends lost 1 base and 5 bases, in that order; junction bases with no gene match: 11. This CDR3 is 18 amino acids long. Germline CDR1 and CDR2: LNHDA and SQIVND (reference sequence). Using reference TRBV19 and TRBJ2-1 for the parts outside the CDR3, the full variable domain is DGGITQSPKYLFRKEGQNVTLSCEQNLNHDAMYWYRQDPGQGLRLIYYSQIVNDFQKGDIAEGYSVSREKKESFPLTVTSAQKNPTAFYLCASSIGGLAGVQNNEQFFGPGTRLTVL.

In DNA form, the CDR3 reads TGTGCCAGCAGCACTCTGGGGACTAGCGGCACCTACAATGAGCAGTTCTTC. Protein sequence: CASSTLGTSGTYNEQFF. This sequence joins TRBV13 and TRBJ2-1, with TRBD2 identical over 11 bases. This CDR3 has 17 amino acids. Trimming cost V 5 bases and J 2 bases; bases outside gene matches: 8. Germline values: CDR1 PRHDT, CDR2 FYEKMQ (reference sequence).

In this sample, this clone turned up once. The chain recombines TRBV29-1 with TRBJ2-5; 13 nucleotides agree with TRBD2. Trimming at V came to 7 bases and at J to 5 bases, leaving 7 bases not matched to a gene. CDR1 and CDR2 (germline): SQVTM, ANQGSEA. The CDR3 covers 14 residues. For the CDR3, the DNA is TGCAGCGCCCTGGGACTAGCGGGATGGGAGACCCAGTACTTC. Amino acid sequence: CSALGLAGWETQYF.

The V call is TRBV4-1, the J call TRBJ2-1; maybe TRBD2 (6 bases). Trimming removed 4 bases from V and 1 base from J, with 14 bases in between. The CDR3 runs to 16 residues. The germline CDR1 and CDR2 sequences are MGHRA and YSYEKL. The CDR3 bases are TGCGCCAGCAGCCCCCAAGCGGGTATATCCTACAATGAGCAGTTCTTC. This sequence encodes CASSPQAGISYNEQFF.

The V call is TRBV4-2, the J call TRBJ2-1; D possibly corresponds to TRBD1 (6 bases). The V gene's germline CDR1 is LGHNA and CDR2 YNFKEQ. CDR3 size: 14 residues. V was shortened by 0 bases and J by 8 bases, with 11 bases between the two germline ends. In DNA form, the CDR3 reads TGTGCCAGCAGCCAAGAGACAGGCCGGGATGAGCAGTTCTTC. Translating it yields CASSQETGRDEQFF.

The V call is TRBV6-5, the J call TRBJ2-2, with D tentatively TRBD1 or TRBD2 (6 bases each). This CDR3 contains 14 residues. CDR1 and CDR2 from the germline V gene are MNHEY and SVGAGI. V lost 6 bases and J lost 2, with 10 bases in between. The CDR3 here is CASRAGGNTGELFF. The DNA of the CDR3 is TGTGCCAGCAGGGCCGGGGGCAACACCGGGGAGCTGTTTTTT.

V and J are TRBV29-1 and TRBJ2-1; 8 positions agree with TRBD1. Per germline, CDR1 SQVTM and CDR2 ANQGSEA. The length of the CDR3 is 15 residues. J gave up 2 bases and V 2 bases, and 5 bases lay outside the gene matches. The CDR3 loop is CSVEWLDRAYNEQFF. The CDR3 DNA reads as TGCAGCGTTGAATGGTTGGACAGGGCCTACAATGAGCAGTTCTTC.

The gene calls are TRBV5-1 and TRBJ2-7, with D possibly matching TRBD2 (6 bases). Looked up from germline, CDR1 is SGHRS and CDR2 is YFSETQ. V gave up 3 bases and J gave up 5 bases, with 18 bases separating them. The CDR3 length is 15 residues. The DNA of the CDR3 is TGCGCCAGCAGCTCGGGAATAATGGAGGGTAACGAGCAGTACTTC. Residues: CASSSGIMEGNEQYF.

The chain links TRBV19 to TRBJ2-2, with D perhaps TRBD1 or TRBD2 (5 bases each). From germline, CDR1 is LNHDA and CDR2 SQIVND (reference sequence). Trimming stripped 3 bases from V and 0 bases from J, with 8 bases between. This CDR3 contains 15 residues. CDR3 loop: CASSISGPNTGELFF. For the CDR3, the DNA is TGTGCCAGTAGTATTTCGGGGCCGAACACCGGGGAGCTGTTTTTT.

For the CDR3, the DNA is TGTGCCATCAGGGGAGGACAGATGAACACTGAAGCTTTCTTT. Translation gives CAIRGGQMNTEAFF. The V and J genes are TRBV10-3 and TRBJ1-1; a possible D gene is TRBD1 (6 bases). V was cut by 6 bases and J by 0 bases, with 11 bases left in between. The CDR3 is 14 residues long. Germline V gene data show CDR1 as ENHRY and CDR2 as SYGVKD.

The V call is TRBV11-2, the J call TRBJ2-7; D is perhaps TRBD1 (6 bases). Germline V CDR1 and CDR2: SGHAT, FQNNGV. This CDR3 region has 17 residues. Deletions cut 2 bases from V and 1 base from J, with 18 bases between. The CDR3 reads CASSLNRVGLLSYEQYF. For the CDR3, the DNA is TGTGCCAGCAGCTTAAACAGGGTGGGCCTCCTGTCCTACGAGCAGTACTTC. The full variable domain, rest sourced from reference TRBV11-2 and TRBJ2-7, is EAGVAQSPRYKIIEKRQSVAFWCNPISGHATLYWYQQILGQGPKLLIQFQNNGVVDDSQLPKDRFSAERLKGVDSTLKIQPAKLEDSAVYLCASSLNRVGLLSYEQYFGPGTRLTVT.

The rearrangement links TRBV9 to TRBJ2-3; the D gene is possibly TRBD2 (6 bases). The germline CDR1 and CDR2 sequences are SGDLS and YYNGEE. CDR3 length equals 15 residues. V was cut by 4 bases and J by 2 bases, with 14 bases left in between. The CDR3 sequence: CASSKLAYTTDTQYF. For the CDR3, the DNA is TGTGCCAGCAGCAAACTAGCTTACACCACAGATACGCAGTATTTT. The entire variable domain, with the rest obtained from reference TRBV9 and TRBJ2-3, is as follows: DSGVTQTPKHLITATGQRVTLRCSPRSGDLSVYWYQQSLDQGLQFLIQYYNGEERAKGNILERFSAQQFPDLHSELNLSSLELGDSALYFCASSKLAYTTDTQYFGPGTRLTVL.

The rearrangement uses TRBV5-4 and TRBJ1-5, with D tentatively TRBD1 (5 bases). The V gene's germline CDR1 is SGHNT and CDR2 YYREEE (reference sequence). The CDR3 spans 15 residues. Trimming removed 4 bases at V and 3 bases at J, with 14 bases between. CDR3 amino acids: CASSRGPSSNQPQHF. The CDR3 region has the DNA TGTGCCAGCAGCAGGGGCCCCTCTTCCAATCAGCCCCAGCATTTT.

The chain recombines TRBV4-1 with TRBJ2-7; D may be TRBD2 (7 bases). Trimming left V 0 bases short and J 6 bases short, with 12 bases between. Per germline, CDR1 MGHRA and CDR2 YSYEKL. The CDR3 has 14 amino acids. CDR3 nucleotides: TGCGCCAGCAGCCAAGAAGGGGGGGGCCTCGAGCAGTACTTC. Translated: CASSQEGGGLEQYF.

CDR3 bases: TGTGCCAGCACCTTCCTAGCGGCGGGCGCGGCAGATACGCAGTATTTT. Translating it yields CASTFLAAGAADTQYF. The J gene is TRBJ2-3, the V gene TRBV7-9; TRBD2 matches at 7 bases. The V and J ends lost 7 bases and 4 bases, in that order; junction bases with no gene match: 14. Germline V CDR1 and CDR2: SEHNR, FQNEAQ (reference sequence). This CDR3 is 16 amino acids long.

The J gene is TRBJ1-1, the V gene TRBV9; D gene unclear. Germline CDR1 SGDLS, CDR2 YYNGEE. The CDR3 totals 14 residues. V was trimmed by 0 bases and J by 4 bases, leaving 10 bases between them. The CDR3 nucleotides are TGTGCCAGCAGCGTAGGTGGGGTGGGCACTGAAGCTTTCTTT. This gives the protein CASSVGGVGTEAFF.

This chain links TRBV5-6 with TRBJ2-6; D call uncertain. The V end lost 0 bases, the J end lost 4 bases, and 8 bases lay between the germline ends. The CDR3 has 15 residues. The germline CDR1 and CDR2 sequences are SGHDT and YYEEEE. The CDR3 DNA reads TGTGCCAGCAGCTTGGAGCCAAAAGGGGCCAACGTCCTGACTTTC. Its protein is CASSLEPKGANVLTF.

This chain uses TRBV4-1 with TRBJ2-7; D may be TRBD1 (7 bases). This CDR3 has 14 amino acids. Germline V gene lookup returns CDR1 MGHRA and CDR2 YSYEKL. The ends were cut back, 1 base at V and 5 bases at J, with 12 bases in the middle. CDR3 region: CASSQAQGGHEQYF. For the CDR3, the DNA is TGCGCCAGCAGCCAAGCCCAGGGGGGACACGAGCAGTACTTC.

The chain recombines TRBV4-3 with TRBJ2-7; 9 bases map to TRBD1. V trimming: 4 bases; J trimming: 5 bases; junction bases outside the gene matches: 12. Germline CDR1 reads LGHNA; CDR2 reads YSLEER. This CDR3 is 16 amino acids long. CDR3 loop: CASSPYSGTGSHEQYF. For the CDR3, the DNA is TGCGCCAGCAGCCCTTACTCCGGGACAGGGTCCCACGAGCAGTACTTC.

This clone was counted only a few times. This chain's CDR3 is CAHTYLGELFF. Here the CDR3 DNA reads TGTGCTCATACGTATTTAGGGGAGCTGTTTTTT. The chain recombines TRBV30 with TRBJ2-2; the D is unclear. CDR1 and CDR2 (germline): GTSNPN, SVGIG (reference sequence). CDR3 length: 11 amino acids.

The chain couples TRBV5-8 to TRBJ2-5, with 7 bases lining up with TRBD1. From germline, CDR1 is SGHTS and CDR2 YDEGEE. This CDR3 contains 12 residues. Trimming at V came to 4 bases and at J to 7 bases, leaving 4 bases not matched to a gene. CDR3 DNA: TGTGCCAGCAGCCCCCCAGGGGGGACCCAGTACTTC. Protein sequence: CASSPPGGTQYF. Full variable domain (remainder filled in from reference TRBV5-8 and TRBJ2-5): EAGVTQSPTHLIKTRGQQATLRCSPISGHTSVYWYQQALGLGLQFLLWYDEGEERNRGNFPPRFSGRQFPNYSSELNVNALELEDSALYLCASSPPGGTQYFGPGTRLLVL.

The rearrangement uses TRBV4-3 and TRBJ2-1; a possible D gene is TRBD2 (5 bases). The CDR3 spans 17 residues. CDR1 is LGHNA and CDR2 is YSLEER in the germline V gene. V shed 3 bases and J shed 2 bases, with 17 bases lying between them. CDR3 sequence (DNA): TGCGCCAGCAGCCAGGTCGCTTTTGGGAGAACCTACAATGAGCAGTTCTTC. Translation gives CASSQVAFGRTYNEQFF.

The genes are TRBV7-5 and TRBJ1-2. TRBV7-5 is deemed a pseudogene. The CDR3 sequence is 18 residues long. The CDR3 protein is CVRSLDVCGDTFKDGYTF. CDR3 sequence (DNA): TGTGTCAGAAGCTTAGATGTCTGCGGGGACACCTTTAAGGATGGCTACACCTTC.

This clone appeared a single time. The CDR3 sequence is CASSYSSGVEEKLFF. CDR3 bases: TGTGCCAGCAGTTACTCAAGTGGGGTAGAGGAAAAACTGTTTTTT. J is TRBJ1-4 and V is TRBV6-5; D gene uncertain. Germline V gene data show CDR1 as MNHEY and CDR2 as SVGAGI. The V gene lost 0 bases and the J gene lost 8 bases, with 13 bases spanning the gap. The CDR3 totals 15 residues.

The J gene is TRBJ2-1, the V gene TRBV11-2; TRBD2 is a possible D gene (6 bases). Germline V lookup: CDR1 SGHAT, CDR2 FQNNGV. The CDR3 contains 17 residues. V was pared by 4 bases and J by 0 bases, with 16 bases between. The chain's CDR3 is CASSYRRAGSSYNEQFF. As DNA, the CDR3 is TGTGCCAGCAGCTACCGGAGGGCGGGAAGCTCCTACAATGAGCAGTTCTTC.